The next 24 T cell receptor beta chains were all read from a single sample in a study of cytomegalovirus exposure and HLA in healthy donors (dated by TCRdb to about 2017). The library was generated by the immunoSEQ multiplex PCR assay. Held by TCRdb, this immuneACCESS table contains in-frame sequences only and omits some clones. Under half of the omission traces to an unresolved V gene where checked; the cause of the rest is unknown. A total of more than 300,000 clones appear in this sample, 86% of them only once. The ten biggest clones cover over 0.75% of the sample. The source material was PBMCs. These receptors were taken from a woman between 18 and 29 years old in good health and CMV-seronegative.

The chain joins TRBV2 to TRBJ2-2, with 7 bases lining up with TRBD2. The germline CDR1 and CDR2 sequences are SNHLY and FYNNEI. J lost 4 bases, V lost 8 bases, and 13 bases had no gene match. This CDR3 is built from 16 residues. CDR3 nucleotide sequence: TGTGCCAGCCGAGTCGGGAGGACGAATCCCACCGGGGAGCTGTTTTTT. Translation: CASRVGRTNPTGELFF.

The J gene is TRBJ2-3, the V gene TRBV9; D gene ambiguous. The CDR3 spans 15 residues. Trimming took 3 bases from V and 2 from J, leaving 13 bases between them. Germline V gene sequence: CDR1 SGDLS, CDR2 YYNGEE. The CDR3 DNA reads TGTGCCAGCAGCGCCGCGACTTCGGTCACAGATACGCAGTATTTT. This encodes CASSAATSVTDTQYF.

The CDR3 DNA sequence: TGTGCCAGCAGCACCGACAGGGGGGCCTACAATGAGCAGTTCTTC. Translation: CASSTDRGAYNEQFF. The chain recombines TRBV5-8 with TRBJ2-1; 9 nucleotides line up with TRBD1. The CDR3 is 15 residues long. After removal of 4 bases from V and 2 bases from J, the junction contained 4 bases not matched to a gene. The germline V gene encodes CDR1 SGHTS and CDR2 YDEGEE.

The chain's CDR3 is CASSRTSGLYNEQFF. DNA for the CDR3: TGTGCCAGCTCACGAACTAGCGGGCTTTACAATGAGCAGTTCTTC. The chain links TRBV18 to TRBJ2-1, with 9 positions matching TRBD2. Germline V gives CDR1 KGHSH, CDR2 LQKENI. CDR3 length: 15 amino acids. Trimming took 4 bases from V and 4 from J; bases not matched to a gene: 5.

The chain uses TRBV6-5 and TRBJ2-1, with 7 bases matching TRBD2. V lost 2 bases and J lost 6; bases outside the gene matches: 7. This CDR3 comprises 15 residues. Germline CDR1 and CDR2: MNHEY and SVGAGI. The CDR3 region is CASSYGPGGTNEQFF. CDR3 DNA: TGTGCCAGCAGTTACGGTCCGGGAGGCACCAATGAGCAGTTCTTC.

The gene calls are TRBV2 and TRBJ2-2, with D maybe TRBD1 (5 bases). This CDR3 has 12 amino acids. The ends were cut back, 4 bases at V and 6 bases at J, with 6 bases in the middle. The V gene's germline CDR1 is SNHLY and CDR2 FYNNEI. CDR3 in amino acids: CASSGQPGELFF. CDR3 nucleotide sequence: TGTGCCAGCAGTGGACAGCCCGGGGAGCTGTTTTTT.

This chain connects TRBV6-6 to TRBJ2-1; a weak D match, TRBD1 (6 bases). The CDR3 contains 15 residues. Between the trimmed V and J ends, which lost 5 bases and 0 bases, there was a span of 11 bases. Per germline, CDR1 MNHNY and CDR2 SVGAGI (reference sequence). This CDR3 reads CASSPRGGSYNEQFF. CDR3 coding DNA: TGTGCCAGCAGTCCCAGGGGCGGCTCCTACAATGAGCAGTTCTTC.

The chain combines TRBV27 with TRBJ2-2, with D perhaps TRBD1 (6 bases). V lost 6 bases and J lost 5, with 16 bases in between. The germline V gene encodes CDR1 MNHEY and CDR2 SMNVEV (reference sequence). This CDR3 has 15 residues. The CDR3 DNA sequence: TGTGCCAGCAGGCAATGGACAGTCCCTACCGGGGAGCTGTTTTTT. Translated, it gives CASRQWTVPTGELFF.

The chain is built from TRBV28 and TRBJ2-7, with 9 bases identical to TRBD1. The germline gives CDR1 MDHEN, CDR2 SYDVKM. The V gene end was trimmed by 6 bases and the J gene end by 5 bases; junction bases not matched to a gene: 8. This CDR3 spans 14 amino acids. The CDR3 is CASSEPGQGNEQYF. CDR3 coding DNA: TGTGCCAGCAGCGAACCGGGACAGGGAAACGAGCAGTACTTC.

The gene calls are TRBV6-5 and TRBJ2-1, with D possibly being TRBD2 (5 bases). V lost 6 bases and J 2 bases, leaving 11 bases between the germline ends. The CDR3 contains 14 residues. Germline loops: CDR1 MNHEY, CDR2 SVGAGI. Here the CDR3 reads CASSSSGTYNEQFF. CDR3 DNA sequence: TGTGCCAGCAGCTCTTCCGGGACCTACAATGAGCAGTTCTTC.

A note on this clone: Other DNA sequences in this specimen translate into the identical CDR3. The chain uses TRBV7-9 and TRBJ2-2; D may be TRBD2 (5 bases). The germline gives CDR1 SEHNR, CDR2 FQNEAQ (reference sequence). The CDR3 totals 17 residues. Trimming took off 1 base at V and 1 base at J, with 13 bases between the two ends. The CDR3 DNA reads TGTGCCAGCAGCTTAGGGCTGACAAGCGGGAACACCGGGGAGCTGTTTTTT. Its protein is CASSLGLTSGNTGELFF.

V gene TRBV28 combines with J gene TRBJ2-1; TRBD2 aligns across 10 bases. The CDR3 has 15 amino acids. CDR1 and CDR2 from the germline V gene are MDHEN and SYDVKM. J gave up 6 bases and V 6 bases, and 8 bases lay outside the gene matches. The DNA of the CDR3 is TGTGCCAGCAGGATTGGGACTAGCGCGTTCAATGAGCAGTTCTTC. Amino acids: CASRIGTSAFNEQFF.

CDR3 sequence: CSVTNIGRVYF. The CDR3 DNA sequence: TGCAGCGTGACCAACATCGGGCGGGTGTACTTC. The chain is built from TRBV29-1 and TRBJ2-7, with D perhaps matching TRBD2 (5 bases). CDR1 is SQVTM, CDR2 ANQGSEA, per germline. This CDR3 has 11 amino acids. Between the trimmed V and J ends, which lost 6 bases and 12 bases, there was a span of 18 bases.

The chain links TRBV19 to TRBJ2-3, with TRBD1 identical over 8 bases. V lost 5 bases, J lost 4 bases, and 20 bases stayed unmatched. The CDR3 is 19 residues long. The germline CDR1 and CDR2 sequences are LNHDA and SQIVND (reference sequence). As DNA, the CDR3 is TGTGCCAGTAGTGGCCCATGGACTGGACAGGGTATAACCCCAGATACGCAGTATTTT. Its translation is CASSGPWTGQGITPDTQYF.

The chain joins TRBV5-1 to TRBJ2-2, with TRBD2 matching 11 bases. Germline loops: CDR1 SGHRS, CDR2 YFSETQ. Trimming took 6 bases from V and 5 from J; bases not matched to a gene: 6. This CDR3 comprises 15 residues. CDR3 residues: CASNPGLAVTGELFF. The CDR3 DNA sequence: TGCGCCAGCAACCCGGGACTAGCGGTTACCGGGGAGCTGTTTTTT.

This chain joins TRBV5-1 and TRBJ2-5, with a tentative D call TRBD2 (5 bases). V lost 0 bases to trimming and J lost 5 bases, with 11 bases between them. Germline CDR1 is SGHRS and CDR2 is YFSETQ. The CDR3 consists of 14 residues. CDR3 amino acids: CASSLGRARETQYF. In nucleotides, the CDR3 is TGCGCCAGCAGCTTGGGGCGGGCCCGGGAGACCCAGTACTTC. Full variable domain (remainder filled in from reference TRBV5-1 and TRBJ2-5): KAGVTQTPRYLIKTRGQQVTLSCSPISGHRSVSWYQQTPGQGLQFLFEYFSETQRNKGNFPGRFSGRQFSNSRSEMNVSTLELGDSALYLCASSLGRARETQYFGPGTRLLVL.

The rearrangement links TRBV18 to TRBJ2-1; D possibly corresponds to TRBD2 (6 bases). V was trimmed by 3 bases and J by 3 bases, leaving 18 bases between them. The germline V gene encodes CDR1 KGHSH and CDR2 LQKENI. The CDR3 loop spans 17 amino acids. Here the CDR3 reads CASSPPYRDSFYNEQFF. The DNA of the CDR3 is TGTGCCAGCTCACCGCCGTACCGGGACTCCTTCTACAATGAGCAGTTCTTC.

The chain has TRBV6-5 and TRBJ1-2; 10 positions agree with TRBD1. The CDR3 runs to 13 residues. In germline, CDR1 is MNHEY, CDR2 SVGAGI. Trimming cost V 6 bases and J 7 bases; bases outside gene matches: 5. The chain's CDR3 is CASRRQGAGGYTF. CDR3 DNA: TGTGCCAGCAGGCGACAGGGGGCAGGTGGCTACACCTTC.

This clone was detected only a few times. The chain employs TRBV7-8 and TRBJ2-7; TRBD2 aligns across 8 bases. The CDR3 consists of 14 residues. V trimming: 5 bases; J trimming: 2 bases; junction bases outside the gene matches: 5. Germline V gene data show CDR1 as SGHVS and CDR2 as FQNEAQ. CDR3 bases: TGTGCCAGCAGCCAGACTAGCGCAGCCTACGAGCAGTACTTC. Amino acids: CASSQTSAAYEQYF.

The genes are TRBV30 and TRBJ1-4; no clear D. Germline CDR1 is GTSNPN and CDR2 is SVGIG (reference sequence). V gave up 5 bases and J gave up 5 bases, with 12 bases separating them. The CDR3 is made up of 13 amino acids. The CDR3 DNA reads TGTGCCTGGGGAGAGTTGCACAATGAAAAACTGTTTTTT. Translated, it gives CAWGELHNEKLFF.

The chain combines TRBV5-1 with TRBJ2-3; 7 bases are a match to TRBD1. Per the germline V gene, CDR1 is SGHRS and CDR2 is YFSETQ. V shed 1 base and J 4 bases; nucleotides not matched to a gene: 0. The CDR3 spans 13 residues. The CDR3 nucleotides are TGCGCCAGCAGCTTGCAGGGGGCAGATACGCAGTATTTT. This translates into CASSLQGADTQYF.

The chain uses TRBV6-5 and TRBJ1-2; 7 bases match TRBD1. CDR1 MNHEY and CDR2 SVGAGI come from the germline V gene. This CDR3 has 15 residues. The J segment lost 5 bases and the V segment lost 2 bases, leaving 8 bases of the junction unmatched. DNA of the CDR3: TGTGCCAGCAGTTACGGGGACAGTTCTCCGTATGGCTACACCTTC. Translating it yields CASSYGDSSPYGYTF.

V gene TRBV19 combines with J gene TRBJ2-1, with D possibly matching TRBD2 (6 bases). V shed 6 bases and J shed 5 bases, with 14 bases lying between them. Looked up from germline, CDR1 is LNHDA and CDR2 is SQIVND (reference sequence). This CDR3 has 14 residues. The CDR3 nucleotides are TGTGCCAGTAGCTGGGGCCCGGGGGACAATGAGCAGTTCTTC. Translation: CASSWGPGDNEQFF.

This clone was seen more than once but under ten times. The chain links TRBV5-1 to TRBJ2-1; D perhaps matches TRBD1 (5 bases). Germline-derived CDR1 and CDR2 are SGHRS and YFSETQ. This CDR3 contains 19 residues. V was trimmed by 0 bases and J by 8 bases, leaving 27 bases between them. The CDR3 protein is CASSLGIWGAETKGYEQFF. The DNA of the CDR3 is TGCGCCAGCAGCTTGGGGATATGGGGTGCGGAAACCAAGGGGTATGAGCAGTTCTTC.